This T cell receptor (beta chain) was recorded in a study of T cell clonality in common variable immunodeficiency. Germline lookup yields CDR1 SNHLY and CDR2 FYNNEI. V shed 8 bases, J shed 7 bases, and the junction held 20 bases outside the gene matches. This CDR3 spans 18 amino acids. TCRdb's table, derived via immunoSEQ multiplex PCR, lists solely in-frame clones and lacks some. The sample shows fewer than 25,000 clones, none of them appearing just once. Diagnosis required reduced IgG, IgA and/or IgM with specific antibody deficiency. Study outcomes and limitations: Reportedly, TCR beta sequences from common variable immunodeficiency showed fewer deletions and N-nucleotide insertions.

Only a few counts were recorded for this clone. Its specificity is not known. The sequenced fragment ends 3 residues before the CDR3 boundary, so the rest is inferred from the germline J gene. This clonotype was sampled from a human donor with common variable immunodeficiency. Sequencing was performed on peripheral blood mononuclear cells. The chain uses TRBV2 and TRBJ2-5, with 12 bases aligning to TRBD2. CDR3 DNA, as far as it was read: TGTGCCAGCCAGAACAGGATAGAGACTAGCGGGAGAGGCGGGACC. Residues: CASQNRIETSGRGGT. The entire CDR3 reads CASQNRIETSGRGGTQYF.